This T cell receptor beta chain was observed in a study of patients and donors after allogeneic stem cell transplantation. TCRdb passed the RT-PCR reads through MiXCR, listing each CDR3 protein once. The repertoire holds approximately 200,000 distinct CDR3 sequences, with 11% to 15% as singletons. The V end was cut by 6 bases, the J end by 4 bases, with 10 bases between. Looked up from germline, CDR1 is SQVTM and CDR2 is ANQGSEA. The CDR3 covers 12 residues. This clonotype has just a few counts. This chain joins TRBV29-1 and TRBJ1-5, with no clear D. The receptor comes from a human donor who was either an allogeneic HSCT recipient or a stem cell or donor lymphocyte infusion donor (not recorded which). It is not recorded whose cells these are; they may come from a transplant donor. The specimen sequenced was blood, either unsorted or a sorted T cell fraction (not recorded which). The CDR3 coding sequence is TGCAGCGTCACCCTCAGAAATCAGCCCCAGCATTTT. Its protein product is CSVTLRNQPQHF. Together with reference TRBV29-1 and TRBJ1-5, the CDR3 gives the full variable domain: SAVISQKPSRDICQRGTSLTIQCQVDSQVTMMFWYRQQPGQSLTLIATANQGSEATYESGFVIDKFPISRPNLTFSTLTVSNMSPEDSSIYLCSVTLRNQPQHFGDGTRLSIL.